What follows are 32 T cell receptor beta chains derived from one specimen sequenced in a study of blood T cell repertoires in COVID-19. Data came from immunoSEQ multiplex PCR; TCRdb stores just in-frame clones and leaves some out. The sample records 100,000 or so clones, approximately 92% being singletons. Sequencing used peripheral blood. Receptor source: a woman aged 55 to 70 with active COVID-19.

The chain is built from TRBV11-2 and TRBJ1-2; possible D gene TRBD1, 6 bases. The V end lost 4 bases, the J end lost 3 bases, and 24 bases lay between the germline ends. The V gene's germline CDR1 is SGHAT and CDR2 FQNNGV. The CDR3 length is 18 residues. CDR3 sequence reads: CASSSLRGGRGMDYGYTF. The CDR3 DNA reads TGTGCCAGCAGCTCCCTACGCGGGGGGCGGGGGATGGACTATGGCTACACCTTC. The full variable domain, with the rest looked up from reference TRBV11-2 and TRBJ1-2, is EAGVAQSPRYKIIEKRQSVAFWCNPISGHATLYWYQQILGQGPKLLIQFQNNGVVDDSQLPKDRFSAERLKGVDSTLKIQPAKLEDSAVYLCASSSLRGGRGMDYGYTFGSGTRLTVV.

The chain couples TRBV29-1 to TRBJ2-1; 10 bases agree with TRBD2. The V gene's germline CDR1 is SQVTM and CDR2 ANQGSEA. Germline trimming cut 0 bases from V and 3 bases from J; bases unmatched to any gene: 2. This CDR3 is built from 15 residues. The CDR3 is CSVEELAGFYNEQFF. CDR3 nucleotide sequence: TGCAGCGTTGAAGAACTAGCGGGATTCTACAATGAGCAGTTCTTC.

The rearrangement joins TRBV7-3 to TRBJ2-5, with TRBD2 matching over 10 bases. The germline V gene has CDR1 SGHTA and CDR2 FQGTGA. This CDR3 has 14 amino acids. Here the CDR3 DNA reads TGTGCGAGAGGGAGCGGGAGGGCCCAAGAGACCCAGTACTTC. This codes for CARGSGRAQETQYF.

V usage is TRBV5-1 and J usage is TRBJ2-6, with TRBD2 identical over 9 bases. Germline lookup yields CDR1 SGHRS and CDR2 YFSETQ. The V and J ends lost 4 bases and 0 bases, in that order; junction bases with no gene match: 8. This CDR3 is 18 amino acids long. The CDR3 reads CASSQRLAVNSGANVLTF. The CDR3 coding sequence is TGCGCCAGCAGCCAAAGACTAGCGGTGAACTCTGGGGCCAACGTCCTGACTTTC.

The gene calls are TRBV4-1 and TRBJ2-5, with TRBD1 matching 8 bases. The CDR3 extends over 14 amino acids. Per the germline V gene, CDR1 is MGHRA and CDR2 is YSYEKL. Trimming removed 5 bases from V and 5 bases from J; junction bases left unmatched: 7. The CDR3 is CASSTTGGKETQYF. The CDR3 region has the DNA TGCGCCAGCAGCACAACAGGGGGGAAGGAGACCCAGTACTTC.

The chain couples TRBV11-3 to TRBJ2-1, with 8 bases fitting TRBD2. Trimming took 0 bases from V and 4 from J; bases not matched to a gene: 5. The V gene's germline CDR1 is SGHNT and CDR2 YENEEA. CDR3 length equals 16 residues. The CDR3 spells CASSLEQSSGYNEQFF. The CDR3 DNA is TGTGCCAGCAGCTTAGAACAGTCTAGCGGGTACAATGAGCAGTTCTTC.

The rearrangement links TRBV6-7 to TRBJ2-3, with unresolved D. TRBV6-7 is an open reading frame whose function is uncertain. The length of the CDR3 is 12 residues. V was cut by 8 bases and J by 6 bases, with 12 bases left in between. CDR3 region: CASPYGADTQYF. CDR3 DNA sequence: TGTGCCAGCCCCTACGGTGCGGATACGCAGTATTTT.

CDR3 nucleotide sequence: TGTGCCAGCAGCGTAGATGACAGAAACTACGAGCAGTACTTC. Translated: CASSVDDRNYEQYF. This chain uses TRBV9 with TRBJ2-7; possible D gene TRBD1, 5 bases. Germline V gene lookup returns CDR1 SGDLS and CDR2 YYNGEE. The germline V and J ends were trimmed by 0 bases and 3 bases, with 10 bases remaining between them. The CDR3 loop spans 14 amino acids.

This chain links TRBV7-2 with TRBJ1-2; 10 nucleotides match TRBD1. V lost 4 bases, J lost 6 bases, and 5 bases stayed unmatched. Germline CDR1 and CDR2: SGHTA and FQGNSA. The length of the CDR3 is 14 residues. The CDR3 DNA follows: TGTGCCAGCAGCTCCGGGACAGGGGTCAATGGCTACACCTTC. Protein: CASSSGTGVNGYTF.

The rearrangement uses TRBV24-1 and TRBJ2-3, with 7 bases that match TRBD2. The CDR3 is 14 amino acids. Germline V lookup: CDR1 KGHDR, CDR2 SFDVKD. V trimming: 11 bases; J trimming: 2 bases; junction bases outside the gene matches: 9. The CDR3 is CARKGLPFTDTQYF. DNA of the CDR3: TGTGCCAGGAAGGGACTACCGTTCACAGATACGCAGTATTTT.

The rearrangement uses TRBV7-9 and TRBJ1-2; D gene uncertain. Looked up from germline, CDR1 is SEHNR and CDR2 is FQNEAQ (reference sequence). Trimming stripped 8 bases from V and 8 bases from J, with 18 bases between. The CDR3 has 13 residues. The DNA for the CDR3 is TGTGCCAGCTCGACCGAGTCTCTCGGGGGCTACACCTTC. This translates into CASSTESLGGYTF.

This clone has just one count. The CDR3 protein is CASSLAGNQPQHF. The CDR3 coding sequence is TGTGCCAGCAGTTTAGCCGGGAATCAGCCCCAGCATTTT. The chain has TRBV12-3 or TRBV12-4 and TRBJ1-5; D ambiguous. CDR3 length: 13 amino acids. Between the trimmed V and J ends, which lost 0 bases and 4 bases, there was a span of 4 bases.

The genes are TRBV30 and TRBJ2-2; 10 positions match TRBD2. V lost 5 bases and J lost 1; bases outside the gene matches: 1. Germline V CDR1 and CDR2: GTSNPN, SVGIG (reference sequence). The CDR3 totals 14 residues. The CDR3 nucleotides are TGTGCCTGGGTAGCGGGGGGGAACACCGGGGAGCTGTTTTTT. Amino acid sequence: CAWVAGGNTGELFF.

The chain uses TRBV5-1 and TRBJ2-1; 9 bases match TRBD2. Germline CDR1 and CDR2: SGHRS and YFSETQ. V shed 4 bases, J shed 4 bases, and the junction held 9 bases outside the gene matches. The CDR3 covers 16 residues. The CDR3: CASSPPGLAGYNEQFF. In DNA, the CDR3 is TGCGCCAGCAGCCCCCCGGGACTAGCCGGATACAATGAGCAGTTCTTC.

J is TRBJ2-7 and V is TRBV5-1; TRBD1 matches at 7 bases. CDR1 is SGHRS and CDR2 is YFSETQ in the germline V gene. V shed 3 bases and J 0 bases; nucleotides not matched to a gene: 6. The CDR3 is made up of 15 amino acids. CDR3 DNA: TGCGCCAGCAGCTCACTGACAGGGAACTCCTACGAGCAGTACTTC. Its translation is CASSSLTGNSYEQYF.

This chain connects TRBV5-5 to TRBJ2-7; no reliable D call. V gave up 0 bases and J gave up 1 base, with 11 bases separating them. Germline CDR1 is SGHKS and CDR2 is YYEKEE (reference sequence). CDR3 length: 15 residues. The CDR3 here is CASSLAPGQSYEQYF. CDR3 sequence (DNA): TGTGCCAGCAGCTTGGCCCCTGGGCAGTCCTACGAGCAGTACTTC.

The CDR3 sequence is CASSQGDYTDTQYF. CDR3 DNA: TGCGCCAGCAGCCAAGGAGACTACACAGATACGCAGTATTTT. The V gene is TRBV4-1, the J gene TRBJ2-3, with D possibly matching TRBD2 (5 bases). Between the trimmed V and J ends, which lost 1 base and 2 bases, there was a span of 7 bases. From germline, CDR1 is MGHRA and CDR2 YSYEKL. The CDR3 covers 14 residues.

The CDR3 loop reads CASSTTGGRFSTDTQYF. The CDR3 DNA reads as TGTGCCAGCAGTACAACGGGGGGGCGCTTTAGCACAGATACGCAGTATTTT. The chain has TRBV6-2 or TRBV6-3 and TRBJ2-3; 8 bases fit TRBD2. Germline lookup yields CDR1 MNHEY and CDR2 SVGEGT. This CDR3 is 17 amino acids long. The ends lost 5 bases at V and 0 bases at J; junction bases unmatched: 10.

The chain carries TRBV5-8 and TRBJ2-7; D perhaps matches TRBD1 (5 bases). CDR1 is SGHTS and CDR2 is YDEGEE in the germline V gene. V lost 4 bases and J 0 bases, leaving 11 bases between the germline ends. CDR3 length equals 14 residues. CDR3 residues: CASSKTASSYEQYF. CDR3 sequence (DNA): TGTGCCAGCAGCAAGACAGCGAGCTCCTACGAGCAGTACTTC.

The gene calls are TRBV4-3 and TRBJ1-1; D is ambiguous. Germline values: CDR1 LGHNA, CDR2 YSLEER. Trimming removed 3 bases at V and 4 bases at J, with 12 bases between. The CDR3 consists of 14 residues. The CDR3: CASSHTTLGTEAFF. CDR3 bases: TGCGCCAGCAGCCACACTACATTGGGCACTGAAGCTTTCTTT.

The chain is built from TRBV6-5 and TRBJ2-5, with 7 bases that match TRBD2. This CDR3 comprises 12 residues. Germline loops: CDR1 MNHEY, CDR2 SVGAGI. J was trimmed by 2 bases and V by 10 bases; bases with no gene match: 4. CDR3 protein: CATNGGQETQYF. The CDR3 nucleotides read TGTGCCACCAACGGGGGGCAAGAGACCCAGTACTTC.

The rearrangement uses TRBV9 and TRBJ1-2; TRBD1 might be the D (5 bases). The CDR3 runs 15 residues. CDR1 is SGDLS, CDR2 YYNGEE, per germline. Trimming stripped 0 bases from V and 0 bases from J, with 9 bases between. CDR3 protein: CASSVGGQPNYGYTF. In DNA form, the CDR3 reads TGTGCCAGCAGCGTAGGAGGACAACCTAACTATGGCTACACCTTC.

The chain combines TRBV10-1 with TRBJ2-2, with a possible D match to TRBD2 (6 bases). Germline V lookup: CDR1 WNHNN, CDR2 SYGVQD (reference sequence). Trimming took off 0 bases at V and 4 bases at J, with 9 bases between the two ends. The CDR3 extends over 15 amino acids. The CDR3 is CASSESRGSTGELFF. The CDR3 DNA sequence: TGCGCCAGCAGTGAGTCGCGGGGTAGCACCGGGGAGCTGTTTTTT.

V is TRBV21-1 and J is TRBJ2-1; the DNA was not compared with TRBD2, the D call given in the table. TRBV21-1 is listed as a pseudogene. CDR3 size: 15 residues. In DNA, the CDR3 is TGTGCCAGCAGCAAAGTGGGGGGGCCACACAATGAGCAGTTCTTC. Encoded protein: CASSKVGGPHNEQFF.

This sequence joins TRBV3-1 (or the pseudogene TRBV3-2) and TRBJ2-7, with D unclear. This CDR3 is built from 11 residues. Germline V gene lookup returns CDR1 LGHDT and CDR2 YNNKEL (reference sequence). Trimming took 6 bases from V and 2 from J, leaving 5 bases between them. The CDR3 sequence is CASSSAYEQYF. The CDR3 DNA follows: TGTGCCAGCAGTTCTGCCTACGAGCAGTACTTC.

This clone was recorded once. The chain's CDR3 is CASTPRRGSEQFF. In nucleotides, the CDR3 is TGTGCCAGCACCCCCCGCAGGGGGAGTGAGCAGTTCTTC. The rearrangement joins TRBV6-5 to TRBJ2-1, with 7 positions matching TRBD1. Germline V gives CDR1 MNHEY, CDR2 SVGAGI. This CDR3 comprises 13 residues. The V segment lost 7 bases and the J segment 9 bases; nucleotides outside the gene matches: 9.

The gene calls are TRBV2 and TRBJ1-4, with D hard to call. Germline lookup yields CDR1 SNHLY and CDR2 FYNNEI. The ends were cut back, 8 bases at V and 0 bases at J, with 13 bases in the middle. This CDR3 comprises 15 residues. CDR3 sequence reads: CASLPGRATNEKLFF. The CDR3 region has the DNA TGTGCCAGCCTTCCCGGGAGAGCAACTAATGAAAAACTGTTTTTT.

The DNA of the CDR3 is TGTGCCACCAGTGATTCCTCGGACAGGGGAGACACTGAAGCTTTCTTT. This sequence encodes CATSDSSDRGDTEAFF. The chain carries TRBV24-1 and TRBJ1-1; TRBD1 agrees at 9 bases. The germline V gene has CDR1 KGHDR and CDR2 SFDVKD. The CDR3 length is 16 residues. The junction had 6 bases not matched to a gene; V was cut back by 2 bases and J by 3 bases.

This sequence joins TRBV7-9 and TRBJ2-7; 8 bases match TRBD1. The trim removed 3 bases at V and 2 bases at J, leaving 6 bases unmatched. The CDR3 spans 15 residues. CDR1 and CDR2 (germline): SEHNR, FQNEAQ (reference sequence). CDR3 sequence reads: CASSLGTGGTYEQYF. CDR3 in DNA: TGTGCCAGCAGCTTGGGGACAGGCGGCACCTACGAGCAGTACTTC.

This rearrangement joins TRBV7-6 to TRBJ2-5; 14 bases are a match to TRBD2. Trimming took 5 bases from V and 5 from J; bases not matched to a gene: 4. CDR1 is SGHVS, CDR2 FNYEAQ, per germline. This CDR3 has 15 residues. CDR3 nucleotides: TGTGCCAGCAGCGGGACTAGCGGGAGTCGGGAGACCCAGTACTTC. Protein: CASSGTSGSRETQYF.

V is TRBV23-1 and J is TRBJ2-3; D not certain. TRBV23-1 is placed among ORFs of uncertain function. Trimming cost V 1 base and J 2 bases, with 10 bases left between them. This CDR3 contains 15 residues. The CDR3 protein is CASSQFSLATDTQYF. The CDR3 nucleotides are TGCGCCAGCAGTCAATTCTCCCTGGCCACAGATACGCAGTATTTT.

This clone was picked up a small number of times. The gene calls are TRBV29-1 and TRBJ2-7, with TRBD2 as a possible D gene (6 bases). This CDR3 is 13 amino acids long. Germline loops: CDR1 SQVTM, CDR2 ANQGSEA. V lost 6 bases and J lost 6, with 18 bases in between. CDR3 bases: TGCAGCGTCGGGCTAGCGCCCCAAGGCGAGCAGTACTTC. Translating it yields CSVGLAPQGEQYF.